The T cell receptor beta chain under discussion was sequenced for a study of T cell repertoires in ileal Crohn's disease. The germline V gene has CDR1 SQVTM and CDR2 ANQGSEA. The CDR3 covers 14 residues. Trimming stripped 3 bases from V and 0 bases from J, with 6 bases between. Generated by immunoSEQ multiplex PCR, the TCRdb table keeps only in-frame clones and is missing some. The sample holds around 15,000 clones, nearly 90% seen once. Regarding the study as a whole: Clonality above 26.8% at surgery always came with endoscopic recurrence.

This clone was picked up one time. Antigen: not known. At the DNA level, this CDR3 is encoded by other sequences in the same sample as well. The sequenced sample was ileal tissue. The clonotype originates from an adult with Crohn's disease. This chain uses TRBV29-1 with TRBJ2-6, with D uncertain. Here the CDR3 reads CSVDGSSGANVLTF. In DNA form, the CDR3 reads TGCAGCGTTGACGGGTCCTCTGGGGCCAACGTCCTGACTTTC.